This is a list of T cell receptor beta chains from one sample in a study of human thymus T cells. Data came from immunoSEQ multiplex PCR; TCRdb stores just in-frame clones and leaves some out. This sample carries roughly 120,000 clones, around 94% of them seen once, and the ten largest clones take less than 0.03%. Material: thymus tissue. The receptors shown here come from a boy under three years old with a congenital heart defect but otherwise immunologically healthy. The CDR3 runs from the conserved cysteine through the conserved F or W. D genes are given only for firm matches. Where a row states a size, it is once, few, many or the class of an expanded clone; other rows omit it.

size: once
J: TRBJ1-2
V: TRBV28
D: TRBD1
CDR3: CASSPKGQGPLLGFYGYTF
DNA: TGTGCCAGCAGTCCCAAGGGACAGGGTCCGTTGCTTGGCTTCTATGGCTACACCTTC

size: NA
J: TRBJ1-2
V: TRBV19
D: NA
CDR3: CASTPRREEDYGYTF
DNA: TGTGCCAGTACCCCAAGAAGGGAGGAGGACTATGGCTACACCTTC

size: NA
J: TRBJ1-2
V: TRBV7-2
D: TRBD1
CDR3: CASSVGQGGGYTF
DNA: TGTGCCAGCAGCGTCGGACAGGGGGGTGGCTACACCTTC

size: NA
J: TRBJ2-5
V: TRBV6-5
D: NA
CDR3: CASSYPRTGQETQYF
DNA: TGTGCCAGCAGTTACCCTAGGACTGGCCAAGAGACCCAGTACTTC

size: NA
J: TRBJ2-6
V: TRBV19
D: NA
CDR3: CASSTLGPHSGANVLTF
DNA: TGTGCCAGTAGTACACTAGGGCCTCACTCTGGGGCCAACGTCCTGACTTTC

size: NA
J: TRBJ1-2
V: TRBV19
D: NA
CDR3: CASSMEKRYGYTF
DNA: TGTGCCAGTAGTATGGAGAAGCGGTATGGCTACACCTTC

size: NA
J: TRBJ2-7
V: TRBV6-8
D: TRBD1
CDR3: CASSYGTATGEQYF
DNA: TGTGCCAGCAGTTACGGGACAGCCACGGGCGAGCAGTACTTC

size: NA
J: TRBJ1-2
V: TRBV6-4
D: NA
CDR3: CASRKGHDYGYTF
DNA: TGTGCCAGCAGGAAAGGACATGACTATGGCTACACCTTC

size: NA
J: TRBJ2-6
V: TRBV6-5
D: NA
CDR3: CASSYEGANVLTF
DNA: TGTGCCAGCAGTTATGAAGGGGCCAACGTCCTGACTTTC

size: few
J: TRBJ1-2
V: TRBV30
D: NA
CDR3: CAWSVIPRGYTF
DNA: TGTGCCTGGAGTGTCATCCCAAGAGGCTACACCTTC

size: NA
J: TRBJ2-5
V: TRBV7-9
D: TRBD2
CDR3: CASSSRLAGGILEETQYF
DNA: TGTGCCAGCAGCTCGAGACTAGCGGGGGGAATATTAGAAGAGACCCAGTACTTC

size: once
J: TRBJ1-3
V: TRBV28
D: NA
CDR3: CASRGHSGNTIYF
DNA: TGTGCCAGCAGGGGTCACTCTGGAAACACCATATATTTT

size: NA
J: TRBJ1-2
V: TRBV28
D: NA
CDR3: CASSPGGQGAYGYTF
DNA: TGTGCCAGCAGCCCCGGAGGACAAGGGGCCTATGGCTACACCTTC

size: NA
J: TRBJ1-1
V: TRBV25-1
D: NA
CDR3: CASSELIGQGRTEAFF
DNA: TGTGCCAGCAGTGAATTAATCGGGCAGGGAAGGACTGAAGCTTTCTTT

size: NA
J: TRBJ1-1
V: TRBV13
D: NA
CDR3: CASSRLKLNTEAFF
DNA: TGTGCCAGCAGCCGACTAAAATTGAACACTGAAGCTTTCTTT

size: NA
J: TRBJ1-2
V: TRBV15
D: NA
CDR3: CATSMIRPLGGYTF
DNA: TGTGCCACCAGCATGATTCGGCCGTTGGGTGGCTACACCTTC

size: once
J: TRBJ2-7
V: TRBV30
D: NA
CDR3: CAWSRTATYEQYF
DNA: TGTGCCTGGAGTAGAACCGCTACCTACGAGCAGTACTTC

size: NA
J: TRBJ2-5
V: TRBV5-5
D: TRBD2
CDR3: CASSFQRGGCRETQYF
DNA: TGTGCCAGCAGCTTTCAGCGGGGGGGCTGTCGAGAGACCCAGTACTTC

size: NA
J: TRBJ1-5
V: TRBV4-2
D: NA
CDR3: CASSPGVNQPQHF
DNA: TGTGCCAGCAGCCCAGGGGTTAATCAGCCCCAGCATTTT

size: NA
J: TRBJ1-1
V: TRBV6-1
D: NA
CDR3: CASSEKSGGVWTEAFF
DNA: TGTGCCAGCAGTGAAAAGTCGGGGGGGGTCTGGACTGAAGCTTTCTTT

size: NA
J: TRBJ1-4
V: TRBV6-1
D: NA
CDR3: CASSELGLNREGGEKLFF
DNA: TGTGCCAGCAGCGAATTGGGCTTAAACAGGGAAGGGGGTGAAAAACTGTTTTTT

size: NA
J: TRBJ2-1
V: TRBV7-2
D: TRBD2
CDR3: CASSKGAGLVVSYNEQFF
DNA: TGTGCCAGCAGCAAGGGTGCGGGACTAGTCGTCTCCTACAATGAGCAGTTCTTC

size: NA
J: TRBJ1-2
V: TRBV4-2
D: NA
CDR3: CASSLSGGRDYGYTF
DNA: TGTGCCAGCAGCCTTTCCGGGGGCAGGGACTATGGCTACACCTTC

size: NA
J: TRBJ1-1
V: TRBV4-1
D: NA
CDR3: CASSQALEGDADTEAFF
DNA: TGCGCCAGCAGCCAAGCTTTGGAAGGGGATGCCGACACTGAAGCTTTCTTT

size: NA
J: TRBJ2-1
V: TRBV30
D: NA
CDR3: CAWEPRVNFNEQFF
DNA: TGTGCCTGGGAACCTAGGGTGAACTTTAATGAGCAGTTCTTC

size: NA
J: TRBJ1-2
V: TRBV10-2
D: TRBD1
CDR3: CASSFGTGVHGYTF
DNA: TGCGCCAGCAGTTTCGGGACAGGGGTTCATGGCTACACCTTC

size: NA
J: TRBJ2-3
V: TRBV27
D: NA
CDR3: CASRSADTQYF
DNA: TGTGCCAGTCGAAGCGCAGATACGCAGTATTTT

size: NA
J: TRBJ2-1
V: TRBV5-4
D: TRBD2
CDR3: CASSLILAGLNEQFF
DNA: TGTGCCAGCAGCTTAATACTAGCGGGGCTCAATGAGCAGTTCTTC

size: once
J: TRBJ2-7
V: TRBV14
D: TRBD2
CDR3: CASSLSSGAAYEQYF
DNA: TGTGCCAGCAGCCTATCAAGCGGGGCGGCCTACGAGCAGTACTTC

size: NA
J: TRBJ1-5
V: TRBV4-3
D: NA
CDR3: CASSQDEGGNQPQHF
DNA: TGCGCCAGCAGCCAAGATGAGGGGGGGAATCAGCCCCAGCATTTT

size: NA
J: TRBJ1-4
V: TRBV5-4
D: NA
CDR3: CASSSGRTNEKLFF
DNA: TGTGCCAGCAGCTCGGGACGGACAAATGAAAAACTGTTTTTT

size: once
J: TRBJ1-1
V: TRBV7-9
D: NA
CDR3: CASSLAAATEAFF
DNA: TGTGCCAGCAGCTTAGCGGCGGCAACTGAAGCTTTCTTT

size: once
J: TRBJ1-4
V: TRBV6-1
D: NA
CDR3: CATFEKLFF
DNA: TGTGCCACCTTTGAAAAACTGTTTTTT

size: NA
J: TRBJ1-5
V: TRBV5-6
D: NA
CDR3: CASSLAGDLGVGNQPQHF
DNA: TGTGCCAGCAGCTTGGCCGGCGATCTCGGGGTAGGCAATCAGCCCCAGCATTTT

size: NA
J: TRBJ1-1
V: TRBV13
D: NA
CDR3: CASSLGQDKKARMNTEAFF
DNA: TGTGCCAGCAGCTTAGGCCAGGACAAGAAGGCCAGAATGAACACTGAAGCTTTCTTT

size: NA
J: TRBJ1-2
V: TRBV15
D: NA
CDR3: CATSREDRNPVDSRNGYTF
DNA: TGTGCCACCAGCAGAGAGGACCGTAACCCCGTCGACTCTCGGAATGGCTACACCTTC

size: NA
J: TRBJ1-2
V: TRBV7-2
D: TRBD1
CDR3: CASSLTGDHYGYTF
DNA: TGTGCCAGCAGTCTTACAGGGGATCACTATGGCTACACCTTC

size: NA
J: TRBJ1-2
V: TRBV6-5
D: TRBD1
CDR3: CASSRGQGFTGYTF
DNA: TGTGCCAGCAGTCGGGGACAGGGATTTACCGGCTACACCTTC

size: NA
J: TRBJ2-2
V: TRBV10-1
D: TRBD1
CDR3: CASSAIRQGANTGELFF
DNA: TGCGCCAGCAGTGCAATTCGACAGGGGGCCAACACCGGGGAGCTGTTTTTT

size: NA
J: TRBJ2-6
V: TRBV2
D: NA
CDR3: CASLGLSGANVLTF
DNA: TGTGCCAGCTTGGGCCTCTCTGGGGCCAACGTCCTGACTTTC

size: once
J: TRBJ1-1
V: TRBV25-1
D: NA
CDR3: CASSGRDVNTEAFF
DNA: TGTGCCAGCAGCGGACGGGACGTGAACACTGAAGCTTTCTTT

size: NA
J: TRBJ1-2
V: TRBV27
D: NA
CDR3: CATKTEGYGYTF
DNA: TGTGCCACCAAGACCGAGGGCTATGGCTACACCTTC

size: NA
J: TRBJ2-2
V: TRBV7-7
D: NA
CDR3: CASSPGDTGELFF
DNA: TGTGCTAGCAGCCCCGGGGACACCGGGGAGCTGTTTTTT

size: NA
J: TRBJ1-1
V: TRBV2
D: NA
CDR3: CASSRRESRALTEAFF
DNA: TGTGCCAGCAGTCGTAGGGAGTCGAGGGCACTCACTGAAGCTTTCTTT

size: NA
J: TRBJ2-3
V: TRBV28
D: NA
CDR3: CASSLGWTDTQYF
DNA: TGTGCCAGCAGTTTAGGGTGGACAGATACGCAGTATTTT

size: NA
J: TRBJ1-1
V: TRBV12-5
D: TRBD1
CDR3: CASGLVLSDRDRGQGTEAFF
DNA: TGTGCTAGTGGTTTGGTACTATCGGACCGGGACAGGGGTCAGGGAACTGAAGCTTTCTTT

size: NA
J: TRBJ1-5
V: TRBV4-2
D: TRBD1
CDR3: CASSQEVVVGQGFPHAQPQHF
DNA: TGTGCCAGCAGCCAAGAAGTCGTCGTCGGACAGGGGTTTCCGCACGCGCAGCCCCAGCATTTT

size: NA
J: TRBJ2-5
V: TRBV2
D: NA
CDR3: CASQGSRPQETQYF
DNA: TGTGCCAGCCAGGGTAGTCGGCCCCAAGAGACCCAGTACTTC

size: NA
J: TRBJ1-2
V: TRBV7-2
D: TRBD1
CDR3: CASSPPPDRGKRGYTF
DNA: TGTGCCAGCAGCCCACCGCCCGACAGGGGCAAGAGGGGCTACACCTTC

size: NA
J: TRBJ2-7
V: TRBV5-6
D: TRBD2
CDR3: CASSMASLAGGSYEQYF
DNA: TGTGCCAGCAGTATGGCCTCTTTAGCGGGGGGCTCCTACGAGCAGTACTTC

size: NA
J: TRBJ2-1
V: TRBV7-8
D: TRBD2
CDR3: CASSLYRLAGYNEQFF
DNA: TGTGCCAGCAGCTTATATCGACTAGCGGGGTACAATGAGCAGTTCTTC

size: NA
J: TRBJ2-5
V: TRBV5-4
D: TRBD1
CDR3: CASSLDGTGSGETQYF
DNA: TGTGCCAGCAGCTTGGATGGGACAGGTTCCGGGGAGACCCAGTACTTC